This entry lists 4 T cell receptor beta chains sequenced from one sample in a study of T cell repertoires in cytomegalovirus infection. TCRdb processed the reads anew with MiXCR; each CDR3 protein has one entry. Among 250,000 to 300,000 distinct CDR3 sequences listed, roughly an eighth were seen once. The sequenced sample was PBMCs. The receptors stem from a human donor in good health (CMV status not recorded). Some clones in this sample may be carry-over from other donors' samples.

This chain links TRBV20-1 with TRBJ1-2; D is unclear. CDR3 size: 11 residues. Germline V gene lookup returns CDR1 DFQATT and CDR2 SNEGSKA (reference sequence). The germline V and J ends were trimmed by 4 bases and 6 bases, with 9 bases remaining between them. In nucleotides, the CDR3 is TGCAGTGCTATACGGGGTGATGGCTACACCTTC. It codes for CSAIRGDGYTF.

This clonotype was found many times. The chain couples TRBV6-2 or TRBV6-3 to TRBJ2-6; no definite D call. The CDR3 runs 15 residues. V shed 7 bases and J shed 0 bases, with 10 bases lying between them. The germline CDR1 and CDR2 sequences are MNHEY and SVGEGT. CDR3 bases: TGTGCCAGCAACCAGGATGGCTCTGGGGCCAACGTCCTGACTTTC. It encodes CASNQDGSGANVLTF.

There are a few counts of this clonotype. The genes are TRBV6-1 and TRBJ2-3; 10 bases map to TRBD2. Germline assignment: CDR1 MNHNS and CDR2 SASEGT. J was trimmed by 2 bases and V by 10 bases; bases with no gene match: 6. The CDR3 spans 14 residues. As DNA, the CDR3 is TGTGCCACCGAGAGCGGGAGGGCCACAGATACGCAGTATTTT. Its translation is CATESGRATDTQYF.

The gene calls are TRBV19 and TRBJ1-1, with D unresolved. The CDR3 extends over 13 amino acids. CDR1 and CDR2 (germline): LNHDA, SQIVND (reference sequence). The V end was cut by 3 bases, the J end by 4 bases, with 9 bases between. The CDR3 here is CASSISVVTEAFF. In DNA form, the CDR3 reads TGTGCCAGTAGTATTTCCGTAGTCACTGAAGCTTTCTTT.